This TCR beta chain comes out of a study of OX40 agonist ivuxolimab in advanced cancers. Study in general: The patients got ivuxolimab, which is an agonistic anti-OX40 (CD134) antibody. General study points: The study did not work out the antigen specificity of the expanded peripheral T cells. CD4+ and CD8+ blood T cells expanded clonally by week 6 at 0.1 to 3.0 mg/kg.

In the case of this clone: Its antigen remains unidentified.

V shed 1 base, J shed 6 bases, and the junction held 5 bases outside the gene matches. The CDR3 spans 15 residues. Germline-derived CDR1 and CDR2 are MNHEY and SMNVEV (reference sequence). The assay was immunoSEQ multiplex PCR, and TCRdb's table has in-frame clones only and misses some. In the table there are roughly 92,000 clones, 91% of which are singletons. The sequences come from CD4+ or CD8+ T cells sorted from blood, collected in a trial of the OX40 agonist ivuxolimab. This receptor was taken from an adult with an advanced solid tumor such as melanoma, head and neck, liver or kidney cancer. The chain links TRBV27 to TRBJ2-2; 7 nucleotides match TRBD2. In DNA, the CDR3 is TGTGCCAGCAGTTTATTTGAGGGAGGGCCCGGGGAGCTGTTTTTT. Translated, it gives CASSLFEGGPGELFF.